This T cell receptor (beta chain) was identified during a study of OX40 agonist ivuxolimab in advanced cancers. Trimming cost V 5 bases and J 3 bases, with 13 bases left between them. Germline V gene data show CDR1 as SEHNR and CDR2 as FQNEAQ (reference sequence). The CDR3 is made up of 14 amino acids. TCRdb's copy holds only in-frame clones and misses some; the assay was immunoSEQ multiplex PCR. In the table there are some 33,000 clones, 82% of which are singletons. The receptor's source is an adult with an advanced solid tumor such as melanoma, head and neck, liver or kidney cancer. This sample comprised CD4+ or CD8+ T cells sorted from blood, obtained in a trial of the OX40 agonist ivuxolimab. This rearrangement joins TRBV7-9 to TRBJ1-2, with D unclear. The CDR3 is CASSTDTPDYGYTF. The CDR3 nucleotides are TGTGCCAGCAGCACAGACACTCCGGACTATGGCTACACCTTC.